The 21 T cell receptor beta chains in this list originate from one sample, sequenced in a study of T-cell memory formation after mild COVID-19. TCRdb independently ran MiXCR on the 5' RACE reads; one entry per CDR3 protein. The table records about 260,000 distinct CDR3 sequences, roughly 17% of them present only once. The sample taken for sequencing was PBMCs or a T cell subset sorted from them (not recorded which). These receptors originate from a man between 18 and 35 years old who had mild COVID-19 (a few samples of this study predate the infection). Cell type and time point are not known.

This clonotype was counted a few times. This sequence joins TRBV6-6 and TRBJ1-6; D uncertain. The CDR3 has 13 residues. The germline V gene has CDR1 MNHNY and CDR2 SVGAGI (reference sequence). V dropped 0 bases and J dropped 8 bases, with 5 bases sitting between them. The CDR3 DNA reads as TGTGCCAGCAGTTACTCGTGGGATTCACCCCTCCACTTT. It translates to CASSYSWDSPLHF.

To note about this clonotype: Sequence at one end of the junction differs from germline and may be a read error. The V gene is TRBV20-1, the J gene TRBJ2-3; no clear D. Germline-derived CDR1 and CDR2 are DFQATT and SNEGSKA (reference sequence). The CDR3 sequence is 12 residues long. CDR3 in amino acids: CSARDNHGPYHF. CDR3 sequence (DNA): TGCAGTGCTAGAGATAATCATGGACCCTATCATTTT.

In its sample, this clonotype was seen a few times. This chain joins TRBV7-9 and TRBJ1-2; D perhaps matches TRBD1 (6 bases). This CDR3 region has 12 residues. The V end was cut by 5 bases, the J end by 7 bases, with 11 bases between. Germline V CDR1 and CDR2: SEHNR, FQNEAQ (reference sequence). The CDR3 loop reads CASSRGELGYTF. CDR3 DNA sequence: TGTGCCAGCAGCAGGGGGGAACTTGGCTACACCTTC. Based on the CDR3 plus reference TRBV7-9 and TRBJ1-2, the full variable domain is DTGVSQNPRHKITKRGQNVTFRCDPISEHNRLYWYRQTLGQGPEFLTYFQNEAQLEKSRLLSDRFSAERPKGSFSTLEIQRTEQGDSAMYLCASSRGELGYTFGSGTRLTVV.

The rearrangement joins TRBV5-1 to TRBJ2-7; D is ambiguous. V was clipped by 6 bases and J by 7 bases, with 14 bases between them. The CDR3 has 12 amino acids. Germline CDR1 reads SGHRS; CDR2 reads YFSETQ. The DNA for the CDR3 is TGCGCCAGCACTATGGATTCAGATGAGCAGTACTTC. It translates to CASTMDSDEQYF.

This sequence joins TRBV5-1 and TRBJ1-3; a weak D match, TRBD1 (5 bases). CDR1 and CDR2 from the germline V gene are SGHRS and YFSETQ. The V gene lost 3 bases and the J gene lost 0 bases, with 13 bases spanning the gap. The CDR3 runs 16 residues. The CDR3 sequence: CASSSGNPSSGNTIYF. CDR3 coding DNA: TGCGCCAGCAGCTCAGGGAACCCTAGCTCTGGAAACACCATATATTTT. Supplemented by reference TRBV5-1 and TRBJ1-3, the full variable domain reads KAGVTQTPRYLIKTRGQQVTLSCSPISGHRSVSWYQQTPGQGLQFLFEYFSETQRNKGNFPGRFSGRQFSNSRSEMNVSTLELGDSALYLCASSSGNPSSGNTIYFGEGSWLTVV.

To note about this clonotype: At one of its ends the junction is not consistent with the germline gene, which may arise from a read error. This chain connects TRBV7-7 to TRBJ2-5, with D possibly TRBD2 on 6 matching bases. This CDR3 has 15 amino acids. Per the germline V gene, CDR1 is SSHAT and CDR2 is FNYEAQ (reference sequence). CDR3 bases: TGTGCTAGCAGCTTAGCCTCTCGGGGGATCGAGACCCAGTACTTC. It encodes CASSLASRGIETQYF. Based on the CDR3 plus reference TRBV7-7 and TRBJ2-5, the full variable domain is GAGVSQSPRYKVTKRGQDVTLRCDPISSHATLYWYQQALGQGPEFLTYFNYEAQPDKSGLPSDRFSAERPEGSISTLTIQRTEQRDSAMYRCASSLASRGIETQYFGPGTRLLVL.

This clonotype was found many times. CDR3 DNA: TGTGCCAGCAGCTTGTGGGGGGCCATCTACGAGCAGTACTTC. This encodes CASSLWGAIYEQYF. The rearrangement uses TRBV5-6 and TRBJ2-7; possibly TRBD1 or TRBD2 for D (6 bases each). There are 14 residues in the CDR3. Germline-derived CDR1 and CDR2 are SGHDT and YYEEEE. Between the trimmed V and J ends, which lost 1 base and 3 bases, there was a span of 11 bases. The whole variable domain, remainder taken from reference TRBV5-6 and TRBJ2-7, is DAGVTQSPTHLIKTRGQQVTLRCSPKSGHDTVSWYQQALGQGPQFIFQYYEEEERQRGNFPDRFSGHQFPNYSSELNVNALLLGDSALYLCASSLWGAIYEQYFGPGTRLTVT.

The chain couples TRBV6-6 to TRBJ1-2; a possible D gene is TRBD1 (5 bases). The CDR3 sequence is 13 residues long. Germline CDR1 reads MNHNY; CDR2 reads SVGAGI (reference sequence). V shed 7 bases and J shed 1 base, with 10 bases lying between them. CDR3 sequence: CASILGRNYGYTF. Written as DNA, the CDR3 is TGTGCCAGCATCTTGGGGCGTAACTATGGCTACACCTTC.

The rearrangement links TRBV6-6 to TRBJ2-7, with D possibly being TRBD1 or TRBD2 (6 bases each). CDR1 MNHNY and CDR2 SVGAGI come from the germline V gene (reference sequence). V was trimmed by 0 bases and J by 4 bases, leaving 16 bases between them. The CDR3 covers 16 residues. The CDR3 DNA is TGTGCCAGCAGTTACTCAGCCCGGCAGGGGAGGTACGAGCAGTACTTC. It specifies CASSYSARQGRYEQYF.

The chain carries TRBV9 and TRBJ2-6; unclear D gene. V was clipped by 0 bases and J by 5 bases, with 9 bases between them. CDR1 and CDR2 from the germline V gene are SGDLS and YYNGEE. The length of the CDR3 is 15 residues. CDR3 sequence: CASSVGNGRANVLTF. The CDR3 DNA follows: TGTGCCAGCAGCGTAGGGAATGGACGGGCCAACGTCCTGACTTTC.

This clonotype was detected many times. J is TRBJ2-7 and V is TRBV7-8; 11 bases fit TRBD2. After removal of 5 bases from V and 6 bases from J, the junction contained 6 bases not matched to a gene. This CDR3 spans 14 amino acids. Germline loops: CDR1 SGHVS, CDR2 FQNEAQ. The CDR3: CASSAHGLAGEQYV. CDR3 DNA sequence: TGTGCCAGCAGCGCCCACGGACTAGCGGGCGAGCAGTACGTC.

This clonotype was counted between two and nine times. This chain uses TRBV21-1 with TRBJ1-4. TRBV21-1 is designated a pseudogene. The CDR3 is 10 amino acids. For the CDR3, the DNA is TGTGCCAGCAAAACTGAAAAACTGTTTTTT. Translated, it gives CASKTEKLFF.

The rearrangement uses TRBV9 and TRBJ2-7; D may be TRBD2 (5 bases). The CDR3 is 17 amino acids. The V gene lost 0 bases and the J gene lost 7 bases, with 23 bases spanning the gap. Germline loops: CDR1 SGDLS, CDR2 YYNGEE. The CDR3 loop reads CASSVAGRPSNPGEQYF. CDR3 bases: TGTGCCAGCAGCGTAGCTGGGCGGCCTTCGAACCCGGGGGAGCAGTACTTC.

This clonotype occurred a few times. The rearrangement links TRBV20-1 to TRBJ2-7; weak D call: TRBD2 (7 bases). The CDR3 covers 15 residues. Germline V gene lookup returns CDR1 DFQATT and CDR2 SNEGSKA (reference sequence). With 3 bases removed from V and 2 bases from J, the gap between germline ends came to 17 bases. CDR3: CSARGPGGVTYEQYV. The CDR3 nucleotides read TGCAGTGCTAGGGGTCCGGGGGGCGTGACCTACGAGCAGTACGTC.

In its sample, this clonotype was seen many times. V and J are TRBV12-3 or TRBV12-4 and TRBJ2-7; TRBD1 aligns across 7 bases. J lost 3 bases, V lost 7 bases, and 9 bases had no gene match. This CDR3 has 14 residues. The CDR3 protein is CASKRQGLLYEQYF. The CDR3, as DNA: TGTGCCAGCAAGCGACAGGGCCTACTCTACGAGCAGTACTTC.

This clonotype was observed at least ten times. This chain connects TRBV5-1 to TRBJ1-6; 8 nucleotides agree with TRBD1. The CDR3 consists of 14 residues. Germline V gene lookup returns CDR1 SGHRS and CDR2 YFSETQ. V gave up 4 bases and J gave up 5 bases; unmatched junction bases: 2. CDR3 region: CASSRGQDNSPLHF. The CDR3 DNA sequence: TGCGCCAGCAGCCGGGGACAGGATAATTCACCCCTCCACTTT.

This clonotype has a handful of counts. The V gene is TRBV9, the J gene TRBJ2-1; D is unclear. Per germline, CDR1 SGDLS and CDR2 YYNGEE. The CDR3 contains 12 residues. Trimming stripped 0 bases from V and 7 bases from J, with 5 bases between. In nucleotides, the CDR3 is TGTGCCAGCAGCGTAGGAGATAATGAGCAGTTCTTC. Translating it yields CASSVGDNEQFF.

The chain couples TRBV5-1 to TRBJ2-5; the D is unclear. Germline V lookup: CDR1 SGHRS, CDR2 YFSETQ. Trimming removed 2 bases from V and 5 bases from J, with 7 bases in between. This CDR3 spans 12 amino acids. CDR3 coding DNA: TGCGCCAGCAGCTTTGGGGATGAGACCCAGTACTTC. Its protein is CASSFGDETQYF.

The chain recombines TRBV7-3 with TRBJ2-3, with TRBD1 as a possible D gene (5 bases). Germline V lookup: CDR1 SGHTA, CDR2 FQGTGA. The length of the CDR3 is 14 residues. The V end lost 3 bases, the J end lost 2 bases, and 9 bases lay between the germline ends. In nucleotides, the CDR3 is TGTGCCAGCAGCTTCACAGGTTCCACAGATACGCAGTATTTT. Translation: CASSFTGSTDTQYF.

The gene calls are TRBV28 and TRBJ2-3; TRBD1 aligns across 8 bases. Looked up from germline, CDR1 is MDHEN and CDR2 is SYDVKM. V gave up 5 bases and J gave up 0 bases; unmatched junction bases: 4. The CDR3 is made up of 15 amino acids. CDR3 in DNA: TGTGCCAGCAGTACGCGGACAGGGAGCACAGATACGCAGTATTTT. It is translated as CASSTRTGSTDTQYF. The full variable domain, its missing parts supplied by reference TRBV28 and TRBJ2-3, is DVKVTQSSRYLVKRTGEKVFLECVQDMDHENMFWYRQDPGLGLRLIYFSYDVKMKEKGDIPEGYSVSREKKERFSLILESASTNQTSMYLCASSTRTGSTDTQYFGPGTRLTVL.

The chain couples TRBV12-3 or TRBV12-4 to TRBJ1-5; D gene unclear. This CDR3 is built from 11 residues. V was pared by 3 bases and J by 6 bases, with 3 bases between. The CDR3 sequence is CASSFGQPQHF. CDR3 DNA: TGTGCCAGCAGTTTTGGTCAGCCCCAGCATTTT.